Below, 13 T cell receptor beta chains from the same sample are listed, as sequenced in a study of blood T cell repertoires in COVID-19. Only in-frame clones appear in the TCRdb table, and some are missing; sequencing was by immunoSEQ multiplex PCR. Of around 16,000 clones listed, approximately 90% were seen once; the top ten hold 49%. The sequenced sample was peripheral blood. The origin of the receptors is a human donor in a cohort sampled during active COVID-19.

The rearrangement links TRBV5-6 to TRBJ2-3; 7 bases are a match to TRBD2. Germline CDR1 reads SGHDT; CDR2 reads YYEEEE. V shed 4 bases, J shed 1 base, and the junction held 12 bases outside the gene matches. CDR3 size: 17 residues. CDR3 nucleotides: TGTGCCAGCAGCATTTTTACGGGGGGTCGGGGCACAGATACGCAGTATTTT. This translates into CASSIFTGGRGTDTQYF.

This clone was observed a single time. This chain links TRBV2 with TRBJ1-2, with a weak D call TRBD1 (5 bases). In germline, CDR1 is SNHLY, CDR2 FYNNEI. The V gene lost 7 bases and the J gene lost 4 bases, with 19 bases spanning the gap. The CDR3 runs 15 residues. The CDR3 sequence: CASMGEGPLVYGYTF. For the CDR3, the DNA is TGTGCCAGCATGGGGGAGGGGCCGCTCGTCTATGGCTACACCTTC.

The chain recombines TRBV11-2 with TRBJ2-1; D not certain. V lost 1 base to trimming and J lost 5 bases, with 3 bases between them. CDR1 is SGHAT and CDR2 is FQNNGV in the germline V gene. This CDR3 spans 12 amino acids. The CDR3 sequence: CASSLADNEQFF. The CDR3 coding sequence is TGTGCCAGCAGCTTAGCTGACAATGAGCAGTTCTTC.

The V and J genes are TRBV7-9 and TRBJ2-5; TRBD1 agrees at 7 bases. The germline gives CDR1 SEHNR, CDR2 FQNEAQ (reference sequence). The CDR3 has 15 residues. The V and J ends lost 2 bases and 4 bases, in that order; junction bases with no gene match: 7. CDR3 loop: CASSLKGNRGETQYF. CDR3 in DNA: TGTGCCAGCAGCTTAAAGGGAAACAGGGGAGAGACCCAGTACTTC.

The chain uses TRBV10-2 and TRBJ1-5, with D perhaps TRBD1 (6 bases). Germline V lookup: CDR1 WSHSY, CDR2 SAAADI. Trimming stripped 6 bases from V and 1 base from J, with 10 bases between. CDR3 length equals 14 residues. CDR3 nucleotides: TGCGCCAGCAGGGAACAGGGAAGCAATCAGCCCCAGCATTTT. Encoded protein: CASREQGSNQPQHF.

The chain joins TRBV10-2 to TRBJ2-1; D is ambiguous. The CDR3 extends over 11 amino acids. Trimming pared 0 bases from V and 9 bases from J, leaving 3 bases between. Germline loops: CDR1 WSHSY, CDR2 SAAADI. In nucleotides, the CDR3 is TGCGCCAGCAGTGAGTCGAGTGAGCAGTTCTTC. This translates into CASSESSEQFF.

V is TRBV6-5 and J is TRBJ2-5; D is possibly TRBD2 (7 bases). The length of the CDR3 is 14 residues. The ends were cut back, 7 bases at V and 1 base at J, with 13 bases in the middle. The germline V gene encodes CDR1 MNHEY and CDR2 SVGAGI. The CDR3 nucleotides read TGTGCCAGCACTTTGGCGGGGGCCCAAGAGACCCAGTACTTC. This sequence encodes CASTLAGAQETQYF.

This chain uses TRBV7-2 with TRBJ2-3, with a tentative D call TRBD1 (6 bases). The CDR3 consists of 15 residues. CDR1 SGHTA and CDR2 FQGNSA come from the germline V gene. V was cut by 1 base and J by 1 base, with 9 bases left in between. CDR3 nucleotides: TGTGCCAGCAGCTTAGGGGGACATCGCACAGATACGCAGTATTTT. It translates to CASSLGGHRTDTQYF.

The chain carries TRBV19 and TRBJ1-5; D is undetermined. Germline assignment: CDR1 LNHDA and CDR2 SQIVND (reference sequence). Deletions cut 1 base from V and 1 base from J, with 20 bases between. The CDR3 is made up of 19 amino acids. The chain's CDR3 is CASSIGVTLGTGSNQPQHF. The CDR3 DNA reads as TGTGCCAGTAGTATAGGCGTAACTTTGGGCACTGGGAGCAATCAGCCCCAGCATTTT.

The rearrangement joins TRBV9 to TRBJ2-7; tentative D call: TRBD2 (7 bases). The CDR3 is made up of 13 amino acids. Between the trimmed V and J ends, which lost 4 bases and 7 bases, there was a span of 15 bases. Per the germline V gene, CDR1 is SGDLS and CDR2 is YYNGEE. The CDR3 bases are TGTGCCAGCAGCCCTGGGGGGGCCGGGGAGCAGTACTTC. Translation: CASSPGGAGEQYF.

This clone was seen once. V usage is TRBV7-9 and J usage is TRBJ2-3, with a weak D call TRBD2 (6 bases). Per the germline V gene, CDR1 is SEHNR and CDR2 is FQNEAQ (reference sequence). V lost 3 bases and J lost 10, with 11 bases in between. The CDR3 is made up of 12 amino acids. The CDR3 bases are TGTGCCAGCAGCTTGGGGTCGGGGGCGCAGTATTTT. Amino acid sequence: CASSLGSGAQYF.

The chain has TRBV6-5 and TRBJ2-3; D perhaps matches TRBD1 (6 bases). Trimming pared 0 bases from V and 6 bases from J, leaving 13 bases between. Germline CDR1 is MNHEY and CDR2 is SVGAGI. This CDR3 contains 15 residues. As DNA, the CDR3 is TGTGCCAGCAGTTACTCGGGGACACGTCGGGATACGCAGTATTTT. This translates into CASSYSGTRRDTQYF.

V usage is TRBV27 and J usage is TRBJ2-2; the match to TRBD2 covers 8 bases. The CDR3 loop spans 16 amino acids. Germline V lookup: CDR1 MNHEY, CDR2 SMNVEV (reference sequence). The V segment lost 4 bases and the J segment 4 bases; nucleotides outside the gene matches: 8. The DNA of the CDR3 is TGTGCCAGCAGTTCCACGGCGGGGGGAGGCACCGGGGAGCTGTTTTTT. This codes for CASSSTAGGGTGELFF.